Below, 8 T cell receptor beta chains from the same sample are listed, as sequenced in a study of blood T cell repertoires in COVID-19. Sequencing was performed with immunoSEQ multiplex PCR; in TCRdb, only in-frame clones are kept and a portion is missing. The sample includes about 100,000 clones, approximately 88% of them seen just once. Material for sequencing was peripheral blood. These receptors all come from a woman aged 55-69 years with acute or convalescent COVID-19.

The genes are TRBV7-2 and TRBJ2-7; 10 nucleotides agree with TRBD2. Trimming removed 2 bases from V and 6 bases from J; junction bases left unmatched: 4. The CDR3 is 14 amino acids. Germline-derived CDR1 and CDR2 are SGHTA and FQGNSA. CDR3 in DNA: TGTGCCAGCAGCTTAACTAGCGGGAAGGGCGAGCAGTACTTC. Translating gives CASSLTSGKGEQYF.

The CDR3 here is CASSDRVYGYTF. DNA of the CDR3: TGTGCCAGCAGTGACAGGGTCTATGGCTACACCTTC. V usage is TRBV28 and J usage is TRBJ1-2, with 7 bases fitting TRBD1. V shed 5 bases, J shed 4 bases, and the junction held 1 base outside the gene matches. The CDR3 loop spans 12 amino acids. The germline gives CDR1 MDHEN, CDR2 SYDVKM.

The chain combines TRBV19 with TRBJ1-2, with a weak D call TRBD1 (5 bases). V gave up 4 bases and J gave up 3 bases, with 9 bases separating them. This CDR3 has 13 residues. Germline loops: CDR1 LNHDA, CDR2 SQIVND (reference sequence). CDR3 loop: CASSKQGDYGYTF. The DNA of the CDR3 is TGTGCCAGTAGTAAACAAGGGGACTATGGCTACACCTTC.

The V gene is TRBV5-1, the J gene TRBJ1-1; 7 bases match TRBD1. CDR1 and CDR2 (germline): SGHRS, YFSETQ. The length of the CDR3 is 13 residues. V gave up 4 bases and J gave up 4 bases; unmatched junction bases: 4. The DNA for the CDR3 is TGCGCCAGCAGCGCATCAGGGGGCACTGAAGCTTTCTTT. Amino acids: CASSASGGTEAFF. The full variable domain, its missing parts supplied by reference TRBV5-1 and TRBJ1-1, is KAGVTQTPRYLIKTRGQQVTLSCSPISGHRSVSWYQQTPGQGLQFLFEYFSETQRNKGNFPGRFSGRQFSNSRSEMNVSTLELGDSALYLCASSASGGTEAFFGQGTRLTVV.

This clone was seen only once. The V gene is TRBV27, the J gene TRBJ1-6; no reliable D call. Trimming pared 8 bases from V and 5 bases from J, leaving 13 bases between. The CDR3 runs to 14 residues. CDR1 is MNHEY, CDR2 SMNVEV, per germline (reference sequence). The CDR3 region is CASGLSPNNSPLHF. The CDR3 bases are TGTGCCAGCGGGCTGAGCCCCAATAATTCACCCCTCCACTTT.

This chain connects TRBV21-1 to TRBJ2-2; the table names TRBD1, a call not compared with the DNA. TRBV21-1 constitutes a pseudogene. This CDR3 region has 14 residues. CDR3 sequence reads: CASSNSQGTGELFF. The CDR3 DNA is TGTGCCAGCAGCAATAGTCAGGGCACCGGGGAGCTGTTTTTT.

V and J are TRBV19 and TRBJ2-2; D possibly corresponds to TRBD2 (5 bases). The CDR3 is 19 amino acids. Germline V gene sequence: CDR1 LNHDA, CDR2 SQIVND (reference sequence). V was shortened by 7 bases and J by 5 bases, with 29 bases between the two germline ends. The CDR3 reads CASIGRTRTATNRTGELFF. For the CDR3, the DNA is TGTGCCAGTATCGGAAGGACGCGGACTGCAACAAACCGTACCGGGGAGCTGTTTTTT.

The chain is built from TRBV28 and TRBJ1-2, with 10 bases lining up with TRBD1. The CDR3 loop spans 15 amino acids. Germline CDR1 is MDHEN and CDR2 is SYDVKM. With V trimmed by 6 bases and J by 5 bases, 9 bases remained unmatched. This CDR3 is CASSRRDRGRYGYTF. CDR3 nucleotide sequence: TGTGCCAGCAGCCGGCGGGACAGGGGCCGGTATGGCTACACCTTC.